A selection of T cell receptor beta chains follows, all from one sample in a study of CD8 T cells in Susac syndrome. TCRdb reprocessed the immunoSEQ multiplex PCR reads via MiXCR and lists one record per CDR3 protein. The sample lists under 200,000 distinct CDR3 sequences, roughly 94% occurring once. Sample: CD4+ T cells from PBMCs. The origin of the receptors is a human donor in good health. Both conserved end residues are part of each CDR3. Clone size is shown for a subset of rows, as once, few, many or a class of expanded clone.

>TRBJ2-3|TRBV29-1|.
CSVGRGDTDTQYF
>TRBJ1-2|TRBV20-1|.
CSARMVGGGYTF
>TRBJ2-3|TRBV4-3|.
CASSHRKDRTDTQYF
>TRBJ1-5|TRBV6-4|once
CASSDSKRYSNQPQHF
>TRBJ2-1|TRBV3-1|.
CASIPAGTNNEQFF
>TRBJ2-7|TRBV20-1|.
CSAVGGSSYEQYF
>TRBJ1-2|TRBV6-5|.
CASGKGYGYTF
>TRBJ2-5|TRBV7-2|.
CATSGTSQWETQYF
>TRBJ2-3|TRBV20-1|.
CSATSPSDTQYF
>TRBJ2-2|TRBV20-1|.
CSAGTANTGELFF
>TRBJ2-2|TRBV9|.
CASSVVGGDTGELFF
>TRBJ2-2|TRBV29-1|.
CSAYLGFDTGELFF
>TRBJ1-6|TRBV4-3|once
CASSQVELNSPLHF
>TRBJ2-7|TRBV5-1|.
CASSFGTGGPTYEQYF
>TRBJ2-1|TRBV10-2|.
CASSIGTSGNEQFF
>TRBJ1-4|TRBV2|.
CASRVGRTNEKLFF
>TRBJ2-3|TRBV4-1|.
CASSPPADTQYF
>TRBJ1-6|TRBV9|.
CASSATGGPPLHF
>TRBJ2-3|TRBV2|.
CASSEARDIPDTQYF
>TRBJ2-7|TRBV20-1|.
CSASGRVGLEQYF
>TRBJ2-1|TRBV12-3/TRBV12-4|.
CASSLAASSNEQFF
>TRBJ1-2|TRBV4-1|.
CASSQPTGWDGYTF
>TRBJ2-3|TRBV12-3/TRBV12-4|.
CASSSPSNFADTQYF
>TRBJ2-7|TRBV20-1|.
CSATQGAYEQYF
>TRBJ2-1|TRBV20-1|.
CSATGSSYNEQFF
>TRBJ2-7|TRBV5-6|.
CASSWDPYEQYF
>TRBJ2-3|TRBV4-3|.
CASSQTTGRSTDTQYF
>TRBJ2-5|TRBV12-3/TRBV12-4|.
CASSPRTPGQETQYF
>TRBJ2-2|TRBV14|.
CASMGPANTGELFF
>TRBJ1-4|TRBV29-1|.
CSVPRMEGANEKLFF
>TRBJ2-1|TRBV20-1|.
CSSIGGRAYNEQFF
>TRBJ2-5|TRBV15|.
CATREEEYQETQYF
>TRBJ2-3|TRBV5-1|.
CASSLLGLAADTQYF
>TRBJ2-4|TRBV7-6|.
CASSLEMGTGYFENIQYF
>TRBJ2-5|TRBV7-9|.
CASNIGQGAETQYF
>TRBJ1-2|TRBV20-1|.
CSAGDVRDAPDGYTF
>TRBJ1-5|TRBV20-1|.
CSAEGARAGQPQHF
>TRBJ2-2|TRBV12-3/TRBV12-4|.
CASSFTGTGELFF
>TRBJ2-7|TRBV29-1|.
CSVVGPRERTFSYEQYF